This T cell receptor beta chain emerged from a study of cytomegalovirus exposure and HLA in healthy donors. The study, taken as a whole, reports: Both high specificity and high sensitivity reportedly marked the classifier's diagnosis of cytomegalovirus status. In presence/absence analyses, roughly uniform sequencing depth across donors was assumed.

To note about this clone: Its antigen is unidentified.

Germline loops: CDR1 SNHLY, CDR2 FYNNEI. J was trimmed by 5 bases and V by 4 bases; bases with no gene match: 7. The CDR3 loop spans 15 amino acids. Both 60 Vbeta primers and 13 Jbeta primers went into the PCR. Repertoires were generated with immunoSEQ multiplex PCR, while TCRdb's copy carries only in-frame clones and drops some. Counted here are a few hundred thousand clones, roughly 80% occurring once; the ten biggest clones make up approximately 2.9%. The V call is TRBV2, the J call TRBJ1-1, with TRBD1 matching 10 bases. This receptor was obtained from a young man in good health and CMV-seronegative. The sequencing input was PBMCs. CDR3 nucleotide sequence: TGTGCCAGCAGTGTCGGGACAGGGGTCCGAACTGAAGCTTTCTTT. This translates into CASSVGTGVRTEAFF.